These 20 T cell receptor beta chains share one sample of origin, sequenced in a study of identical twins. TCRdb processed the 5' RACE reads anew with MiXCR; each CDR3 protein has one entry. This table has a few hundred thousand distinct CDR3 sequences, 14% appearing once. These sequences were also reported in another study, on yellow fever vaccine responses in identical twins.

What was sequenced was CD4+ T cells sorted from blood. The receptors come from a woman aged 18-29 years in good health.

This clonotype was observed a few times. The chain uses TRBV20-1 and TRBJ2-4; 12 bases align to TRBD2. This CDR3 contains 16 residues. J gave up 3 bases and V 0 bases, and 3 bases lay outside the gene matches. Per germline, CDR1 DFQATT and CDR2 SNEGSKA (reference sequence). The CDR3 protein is CSARDMTSGGKNIQYF. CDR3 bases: TGCAGTGCTAGAGATATGACTAGCGGGGGCAAAAACATTCAGTACTTC.

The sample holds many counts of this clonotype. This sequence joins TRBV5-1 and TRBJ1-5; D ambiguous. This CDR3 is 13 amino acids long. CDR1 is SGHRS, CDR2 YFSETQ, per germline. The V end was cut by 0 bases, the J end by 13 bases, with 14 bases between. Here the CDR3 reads CASSLDIGDPQHF. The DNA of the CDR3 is TGCGCCAGCAGCTTGGATATCGGCGATCCTCAGCATTTT.

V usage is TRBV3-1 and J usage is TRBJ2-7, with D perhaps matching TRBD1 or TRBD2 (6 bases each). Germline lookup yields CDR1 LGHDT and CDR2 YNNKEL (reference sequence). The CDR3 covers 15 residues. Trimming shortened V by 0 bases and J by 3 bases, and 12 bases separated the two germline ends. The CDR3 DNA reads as TGTGCCAGCAGCCAAGATGAGGGGGGAGGCTACGAGCAGTACTTC. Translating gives CASSQDEGGGYEQYF.

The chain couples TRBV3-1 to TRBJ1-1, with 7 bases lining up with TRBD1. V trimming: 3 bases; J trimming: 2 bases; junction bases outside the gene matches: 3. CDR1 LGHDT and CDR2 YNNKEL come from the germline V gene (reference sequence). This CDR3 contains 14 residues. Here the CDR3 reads CASSHGDSNTEAFF. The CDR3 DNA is TGTGCCAGCAGCCACGGGGACAGTAACACTGAAGCTTTCTTT.

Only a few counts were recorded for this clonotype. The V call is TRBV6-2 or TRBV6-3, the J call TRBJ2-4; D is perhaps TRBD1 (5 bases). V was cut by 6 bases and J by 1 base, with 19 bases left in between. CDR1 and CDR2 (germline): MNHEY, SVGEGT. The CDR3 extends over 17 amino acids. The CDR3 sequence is CASSKTGASLAKNIQYF. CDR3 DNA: TGTGCCAGCAGCAAAACAGGAGCTTCCCTCGCCAAAAACATTCAGTACTTC.

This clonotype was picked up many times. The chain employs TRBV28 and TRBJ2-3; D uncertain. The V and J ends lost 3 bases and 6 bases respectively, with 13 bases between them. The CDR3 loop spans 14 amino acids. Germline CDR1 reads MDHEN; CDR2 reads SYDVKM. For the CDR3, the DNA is TGTGCCAGCAGTTTTAGTAGCCCCCGGGATACGCAGTATTTT. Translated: CASSFSSPRDTQYF.

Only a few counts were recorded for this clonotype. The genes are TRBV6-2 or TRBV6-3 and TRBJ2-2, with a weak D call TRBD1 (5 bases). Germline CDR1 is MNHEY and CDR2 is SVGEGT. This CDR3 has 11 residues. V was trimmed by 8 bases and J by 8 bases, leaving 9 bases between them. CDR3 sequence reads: CASGYRGELFF. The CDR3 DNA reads TGTGCCAGCGGATACAGGGGGGAGCTGTTTTTT.

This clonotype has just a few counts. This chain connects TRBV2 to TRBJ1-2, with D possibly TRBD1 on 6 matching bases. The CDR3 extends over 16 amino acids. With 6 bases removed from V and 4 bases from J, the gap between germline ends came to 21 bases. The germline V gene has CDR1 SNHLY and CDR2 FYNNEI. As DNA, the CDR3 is TGTGCCAGCAGACCGAGGGGAGTTGGGGGCGGCTATGGCTACACCTTC. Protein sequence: CASRPRGVGGGYGYTF. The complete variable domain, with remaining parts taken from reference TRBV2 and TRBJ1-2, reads EPEVTQTPSHQVTQMGQEVILRCVPISNHLYFYWYRQILGQKVEFLVSFYNNEISEKSEIFDDQFSVERPDGSNFTLKIRSTKLEDSAMYFCASRPRGVGGGYGYTFGSGTRLTVV.

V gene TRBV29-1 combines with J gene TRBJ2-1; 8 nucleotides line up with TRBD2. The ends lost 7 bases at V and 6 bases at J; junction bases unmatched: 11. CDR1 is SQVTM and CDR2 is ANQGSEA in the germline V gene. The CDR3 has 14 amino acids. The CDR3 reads CSAPVGGGFNEQFF. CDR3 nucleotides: TGCAGCGCCCCAGTGGGCGGGGGGTTCAATGAGCAGTTCTTC.

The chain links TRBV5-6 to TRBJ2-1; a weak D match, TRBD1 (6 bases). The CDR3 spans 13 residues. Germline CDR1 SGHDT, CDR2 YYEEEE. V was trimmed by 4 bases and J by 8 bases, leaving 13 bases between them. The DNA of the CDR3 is TGTGCCAGCAGCCCCACAGGGTTCGATGAGCAGTTCTTC. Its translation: CASSPTGFDEQFF.

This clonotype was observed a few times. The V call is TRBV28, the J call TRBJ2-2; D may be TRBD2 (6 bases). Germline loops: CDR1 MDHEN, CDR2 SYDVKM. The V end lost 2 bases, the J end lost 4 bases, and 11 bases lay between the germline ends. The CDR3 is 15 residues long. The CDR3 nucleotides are TGTGCCAGCAGTTTAGGGGCGGGACCCACCGGGGAGCTGTTTTTT. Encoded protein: CASSLGAGPTGELFF.

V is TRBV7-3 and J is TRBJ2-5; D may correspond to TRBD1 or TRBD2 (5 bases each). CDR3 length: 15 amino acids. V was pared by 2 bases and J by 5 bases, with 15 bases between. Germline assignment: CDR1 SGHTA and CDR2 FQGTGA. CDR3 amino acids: CASSLGGRRDETQYF. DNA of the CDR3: TGTGCCAGCAGCTTAGGGGGACGGCGTGATGAGACCCAGTACTTC.

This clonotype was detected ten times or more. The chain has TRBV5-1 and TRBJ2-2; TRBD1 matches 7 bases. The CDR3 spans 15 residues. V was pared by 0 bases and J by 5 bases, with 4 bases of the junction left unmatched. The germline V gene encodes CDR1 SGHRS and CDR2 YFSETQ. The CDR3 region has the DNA TGCGCCAGCAGCTTGGACAGGGGAACAACCGGGGAGCTGTTTTTT. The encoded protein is CASSLDRGTTGELFF.

The CDR3 DNA reads TGTGCCACCAGGGGTGGACCGTCCGCCCAAGAGACCCAGTACTTC. Translation gives CATRGGPSAQETQYF. The chain employs TRBV24-1 and TRBJ2-5; D is unclear. V lost 7 bases, J lost 1 base, and 15 bases lay in between. The CDR3 consists of 15 residues. CDR1 is KGHDR and CDR2 is SFDVKD in the germline V gene.

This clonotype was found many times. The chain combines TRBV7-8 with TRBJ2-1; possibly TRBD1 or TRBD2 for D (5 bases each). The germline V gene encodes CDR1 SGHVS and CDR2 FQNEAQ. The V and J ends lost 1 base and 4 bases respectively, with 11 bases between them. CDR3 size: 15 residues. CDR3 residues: CASSLEGDPYNEQFF. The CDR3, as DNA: TGTGCCAGCAGCTTAGAAGGGGACCCATACAATGAGCAGTTCTTC. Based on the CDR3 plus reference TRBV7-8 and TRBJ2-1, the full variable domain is GAGVSQSPRYKVAKRGQDVALRCDPISGHVSLFWYQQALGQGPEFLTYFQNEAQLDKSGLPSDRFFAERPEGSVSTLKIQRTQQEDSAVYLCASSLEGDPYNEQFFGPGTRLTVL.

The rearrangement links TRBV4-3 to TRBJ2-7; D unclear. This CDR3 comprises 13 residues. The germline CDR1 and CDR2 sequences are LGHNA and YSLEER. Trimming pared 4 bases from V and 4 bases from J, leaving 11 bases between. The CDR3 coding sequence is TGCGCCAGCAGCCGGAGTGGCGGTTACGAGCAGTACTTC. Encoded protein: CASSRSGGYEQYF.

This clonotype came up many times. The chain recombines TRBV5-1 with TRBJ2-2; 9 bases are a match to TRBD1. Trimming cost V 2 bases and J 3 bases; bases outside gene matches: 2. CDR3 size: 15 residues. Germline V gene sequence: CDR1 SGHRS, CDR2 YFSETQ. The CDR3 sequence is CASSLTGGDTGELFF. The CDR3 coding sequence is TGCGCCAGCAGCTTAACAGGGGGCGACACCGGGGAGCTGTTTTTT. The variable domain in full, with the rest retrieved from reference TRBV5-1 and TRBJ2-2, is KAGVTQTPRYLIKTRGQQVTLSCSPISGHRSVSWYQQTPGQGLQFLFEYFSETQRNKGNFPGRFSGRQFSNSRSEMNVSTLELGDSALYLCASSLTGGDTGELFFGEGSRLTVL.

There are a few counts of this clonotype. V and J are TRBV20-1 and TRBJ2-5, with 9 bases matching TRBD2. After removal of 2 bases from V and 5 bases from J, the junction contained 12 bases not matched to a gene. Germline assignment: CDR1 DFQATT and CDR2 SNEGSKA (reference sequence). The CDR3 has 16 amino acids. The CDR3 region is CSARRGSGGRGETQYF. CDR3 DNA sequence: TGCAGTGCTAGAAGGGGTAGCGGGGGACGTGGGGAGACCCAGTACTTC.

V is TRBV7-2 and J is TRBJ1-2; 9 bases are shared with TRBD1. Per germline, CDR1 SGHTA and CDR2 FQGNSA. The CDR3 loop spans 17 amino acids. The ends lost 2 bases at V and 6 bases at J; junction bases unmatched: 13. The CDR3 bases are TGTGCCAGCAGCTTAACCGTGTCCAACAGGGGGCTGGATGGCTACACCTTC. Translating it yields CASSLTVSNRGLDGYTF.

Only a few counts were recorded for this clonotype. In DNA, the CDR3 is TGTGCCAGCGATCTGAGGGGTTTCGTAAACACTGAAGCTTTCTTT. It translates to CASDLRGFVNTEAFF. The rearrangement uses TRBV7-9 and TRBJ1-1; a weak D match, TRBD1 (5 bases). Trimming left V 8 bases short and J 2 bases short, with 18 bases between. Germline values: CDR1 SEHNR, CDR2 FQNEAQ (reference sequence). CDR3 length: 15 residues.